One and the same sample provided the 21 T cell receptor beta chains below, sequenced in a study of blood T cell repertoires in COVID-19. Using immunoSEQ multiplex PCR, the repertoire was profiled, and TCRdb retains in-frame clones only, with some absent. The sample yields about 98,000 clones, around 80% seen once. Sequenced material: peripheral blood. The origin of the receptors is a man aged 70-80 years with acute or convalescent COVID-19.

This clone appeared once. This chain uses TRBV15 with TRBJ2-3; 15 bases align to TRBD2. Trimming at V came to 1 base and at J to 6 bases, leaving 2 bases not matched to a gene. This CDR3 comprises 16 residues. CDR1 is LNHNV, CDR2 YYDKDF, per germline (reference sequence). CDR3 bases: TGTGCCACCAGCAGAGCCGGGACTAGCGGGAGGGATACGCAGTATTTT. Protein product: CATSRAGTSGRDTQYF.

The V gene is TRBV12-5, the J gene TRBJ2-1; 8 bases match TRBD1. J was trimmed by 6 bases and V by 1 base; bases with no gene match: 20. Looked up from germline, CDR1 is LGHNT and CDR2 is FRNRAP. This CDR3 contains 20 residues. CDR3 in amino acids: CASGLAPSRTGSSTFNEQFF. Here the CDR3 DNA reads TGTGCTAGTGGTTTGGCCCCATCCAGGACAGGGAGCTCCACTTTCAATGAGCAGTTCTTC.

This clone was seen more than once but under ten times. The CDR3 region has the DNA TGTGCCAGCTCACCGTTAACACGTGCAACTAATGAAAAACTGTTTTTT. This encodes CASSPLTRATNEKLFF. This chain connects TRBV18 to TRBJ1-4; unclear D gene. This CDR3 region has 16 residues. Germline lookup yields CDR1 KGHSH and CDR2 LQKENI. Trimming pared 3 bases from V and 0 bases from J, leaving 11 bases between.

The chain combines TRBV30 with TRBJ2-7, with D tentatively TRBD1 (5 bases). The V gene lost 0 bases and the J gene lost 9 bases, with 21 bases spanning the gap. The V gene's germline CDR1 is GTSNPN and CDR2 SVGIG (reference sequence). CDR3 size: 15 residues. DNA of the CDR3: TGTGCCTGGAGTGTACGTGGGGCCCCCTATACGAGGCAGTACTTC. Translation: CAWSVRGAPYTRQYF. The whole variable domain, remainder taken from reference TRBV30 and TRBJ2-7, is SQTIHQWPATLVQPVGSPLSLECTVEGTSNPNLYWYRQAAGRGLQLLFYSVGIGQISSEVPQNLSASRPQDRQFILSSKKLLLSDSGFYLCAWSVRGAPYTRQYFGPGTRLTVT.

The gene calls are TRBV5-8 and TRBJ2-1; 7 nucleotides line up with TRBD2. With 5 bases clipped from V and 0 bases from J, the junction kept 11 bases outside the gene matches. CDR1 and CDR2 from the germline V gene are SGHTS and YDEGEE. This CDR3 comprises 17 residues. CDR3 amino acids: CASSNKRGGSSYNEQFF. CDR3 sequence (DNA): TGTGCCAGCAGTAATAAGAGGGGCGGGAGCTCCTACAATGAGCAGTTCTTC.

This chain's CDR3 is CASSQDLTPEQYF. CDR3 bases: TGTGCCAGCAGCCAAGATCTAACGCCCGAGCAGTACTTC. The rearrangement links TRBV3-1 (or the pseudogene TRBV3-2) to TRBJ2-7; D gene uncertain. This CDR3 spans 13 amino acids. V was trimmed by 0 bases and J by 6 bases, leaving 9 bases between them. The germline V gene encodes CDR1 LGHDT and CDR2 YNNKEL (reference sequence).

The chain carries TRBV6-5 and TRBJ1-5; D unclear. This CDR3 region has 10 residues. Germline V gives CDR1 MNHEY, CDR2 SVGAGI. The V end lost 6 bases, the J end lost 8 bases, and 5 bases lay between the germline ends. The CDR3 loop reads CASRGEPQHF. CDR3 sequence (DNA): TGTGCCAGCAGGGGAGAGCCCCAGCATTTT.

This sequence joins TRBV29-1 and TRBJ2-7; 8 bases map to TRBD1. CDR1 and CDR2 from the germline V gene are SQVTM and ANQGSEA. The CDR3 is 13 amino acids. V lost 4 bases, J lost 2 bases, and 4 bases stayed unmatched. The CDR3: CSVGQGMPYEQYF. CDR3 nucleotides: TGCAGCGTTGGACAGGGGATGCCCTACGAGCAGTACTTC.

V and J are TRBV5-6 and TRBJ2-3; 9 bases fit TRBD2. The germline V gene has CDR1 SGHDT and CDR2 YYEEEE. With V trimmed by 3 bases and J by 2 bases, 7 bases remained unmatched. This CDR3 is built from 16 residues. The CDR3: CASSSSGIAPTDTQYF. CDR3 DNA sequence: TGTGCCAGCAGCTCTAGCGGGATCGCCCCCACAGATACGCAGTATTTT.

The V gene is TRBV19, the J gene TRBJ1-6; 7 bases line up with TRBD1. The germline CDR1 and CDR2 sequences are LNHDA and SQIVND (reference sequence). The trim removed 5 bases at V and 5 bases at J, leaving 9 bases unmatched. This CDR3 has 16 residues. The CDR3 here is CASSPRRDSDNSPLHF. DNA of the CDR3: TGTGCCAGTAGTCCCCGCCGGGACAGTGATAATTCACCCCTCCACTTT.

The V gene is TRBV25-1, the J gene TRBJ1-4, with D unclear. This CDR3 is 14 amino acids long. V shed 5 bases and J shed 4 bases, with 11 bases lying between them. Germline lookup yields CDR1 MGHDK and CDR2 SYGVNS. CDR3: CASSPAGGNEKLFF. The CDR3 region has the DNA TGTGCCAGCAGTCCAGCGGGCGGTAATGAAAAACTGTTTTTT.

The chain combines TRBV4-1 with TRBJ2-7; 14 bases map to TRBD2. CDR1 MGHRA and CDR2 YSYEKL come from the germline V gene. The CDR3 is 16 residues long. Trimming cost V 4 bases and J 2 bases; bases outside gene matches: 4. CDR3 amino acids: CASSPGLAGGTYEQYF. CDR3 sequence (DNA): TGCGCCAGCAGCCCCGGACTAGCGGGAGGAACCTACGAGCAGTACTTC.

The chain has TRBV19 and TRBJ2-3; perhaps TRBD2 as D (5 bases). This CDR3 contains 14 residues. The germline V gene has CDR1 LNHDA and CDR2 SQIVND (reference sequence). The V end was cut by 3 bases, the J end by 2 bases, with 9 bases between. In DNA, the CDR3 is TGTGCCAGTAGTATCATGGGAGACACAGATACGCAGTATTTT. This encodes CASSIMGDTDTQYF.

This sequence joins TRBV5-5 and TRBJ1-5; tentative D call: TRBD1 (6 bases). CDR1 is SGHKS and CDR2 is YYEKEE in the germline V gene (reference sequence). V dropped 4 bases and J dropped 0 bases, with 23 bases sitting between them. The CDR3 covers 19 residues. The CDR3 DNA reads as TGTGCCAGCAGCCCGGCCGACGACAGGCAACTATATAGCAATCAGCCCCAGCATTTT. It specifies CASSPADDRQLYSNQPQHF.

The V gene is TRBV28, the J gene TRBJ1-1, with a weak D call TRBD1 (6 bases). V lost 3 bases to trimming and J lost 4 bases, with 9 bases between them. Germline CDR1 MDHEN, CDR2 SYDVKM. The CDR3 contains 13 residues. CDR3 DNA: TGTGCCAGCAGTTTTAGAGGGGGCACTGAAGCTTTCTTT. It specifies CASSFRGGTEAFF. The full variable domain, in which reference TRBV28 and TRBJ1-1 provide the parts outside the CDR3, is DVKVTQSSRYLVKRTGEKVFLECVQDMDHENMFWYRQDPGLGLRLIYFSYDVKMKEKGDIPEGYSVSREKKERFSLILESASTNQTSMYLCASSFRGGTEAFFGQGTRLTVV.

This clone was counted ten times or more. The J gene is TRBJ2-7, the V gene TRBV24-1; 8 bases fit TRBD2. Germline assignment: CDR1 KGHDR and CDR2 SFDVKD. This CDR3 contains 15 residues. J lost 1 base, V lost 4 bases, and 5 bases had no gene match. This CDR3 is CATSDTGGKSYEQYF. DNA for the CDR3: TGTGCCACCAGTGACACGGGAGGGAAATCCTACGAGCAGTACTTC.

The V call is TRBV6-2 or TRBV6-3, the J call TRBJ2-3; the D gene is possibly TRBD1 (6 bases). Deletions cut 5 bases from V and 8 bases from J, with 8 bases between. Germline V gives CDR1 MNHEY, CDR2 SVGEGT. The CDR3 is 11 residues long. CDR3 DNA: TGTGCCAGCAGTGGACAGATTACGCAGTATTTT. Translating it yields CASSGQITQYF.

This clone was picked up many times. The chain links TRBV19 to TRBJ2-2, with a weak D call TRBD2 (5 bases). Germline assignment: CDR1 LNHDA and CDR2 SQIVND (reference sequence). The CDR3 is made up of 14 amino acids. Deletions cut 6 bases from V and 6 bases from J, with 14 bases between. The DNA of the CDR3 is TGTGCCAGTAGAAAAGGATACGGGGCCGGGGAGCTGTTTTTT. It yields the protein CASRKGYGAGELFF.

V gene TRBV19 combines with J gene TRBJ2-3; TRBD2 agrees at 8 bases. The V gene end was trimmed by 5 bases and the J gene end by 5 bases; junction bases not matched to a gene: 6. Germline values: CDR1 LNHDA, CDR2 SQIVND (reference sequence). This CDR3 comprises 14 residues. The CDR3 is CASSFSGVEDTQYF. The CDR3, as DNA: TGTGCCAGTAGTTTTAGCGGGGTAGAAGATACGCAGTATTTT.

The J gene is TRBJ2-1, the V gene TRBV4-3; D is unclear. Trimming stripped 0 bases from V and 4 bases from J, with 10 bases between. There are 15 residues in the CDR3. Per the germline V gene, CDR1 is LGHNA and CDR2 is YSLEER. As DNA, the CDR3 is TGCGCCAGCAGCCAAGATCCCACTGTATACAATGAGCAGTTCTTC. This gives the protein CASSQDPTVYNEQFF.

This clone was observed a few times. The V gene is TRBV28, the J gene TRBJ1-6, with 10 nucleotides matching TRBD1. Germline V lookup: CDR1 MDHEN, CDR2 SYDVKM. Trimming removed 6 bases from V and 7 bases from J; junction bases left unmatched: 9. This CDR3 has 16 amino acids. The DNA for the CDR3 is TGTGCCAGCAGCCTTCGCATGGGACAGGGGAATTCACCCCTCCACTTT. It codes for CASSLRMGQGNSPLHF. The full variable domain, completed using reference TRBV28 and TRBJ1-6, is DVKVTQSSRYLVKRTGEKVFLECVQDMDHENMFWYRQDPGLGLRLIYFSYDVKMKEKGDIPEGYSVSREKKERFSLILESASTNQTSMYLCASSLRMGQGNSPLHFGNGTRLTVT.